Below are 10 T cell receptor beta chains sequenced from a single sample in a study of cytomegalovirus exposure and HLA in healthy donors (dated by TCRdb to 2016 to 2017). The library came from the immunoSEQ multiplex PCR assay. A mixture of 60 forward primers for TCR Vbeta segments and 13 reverse primers for TCR Jbeta segments was used in the multiplex PCR. Held by TCRdb, this immuneACCESS table contains in-frame sequences only and omits some clones. Under half of the omission traces to an unresolved V gene where checked; the cause of the rest is unknown. Within this sample are some 80,000 clones, with 70% to 80% of them counted one time only. Around an eighth of the sample comes from the top ten. Material: PBMCs. The origin of the receptors is a human donor in good health.

This clone is a singleton in its sample. V usage is TRBV7-2 and J usage is TRBJ1-3, with a possible D match to TRBD1 (6 bases). V lost 5 bases to trimming and J lost 0 bases, with 14 bases between them. The CDR3 covers 16 residues. CDR1 SGHTA and CDR2 FQGNSA come from the germline V gene. CDR3 DNA: TGTGCCAGCAGCCCACGGACAGCATACTCTGGAAACACCATATATTTT. Translating gives CASSPRTAYSGNTIYF.

The chain has TRBV29-1 and TRBJ2-2; tentative D call: TRBD1 (5 bases). Germline CDR1 SQVTM, CDR2 ANQGSEA. Trimming left V 7 bases short and J 6 bases short, with 18 bases between. The CDR3 runs to 14 residues. This CDR3 is CSARGNHHSGELFF. DNA of the CDR3: TGCAGCGCAAGGGGAAATCACCACTCCGGGGAGCTGTTTTTT.

This clone was found once. V is TRBV11-2 and J is TRBJ2-7, with 10 bases fitting TRBD1. This CDR3 spans 14 amino acids. CDR1 is SGHAT, CDR2 FQNNGV, per germline. J gave up 3 bases and V 5 bases, and 4 bases lay outside the gene matches. Here the CDR3 reads CASSAGQGRYEQYF. CDR3 nucleotide sequence: TGTGCCAGCAGCGCGGGACAGGGGCGCTACGAGCAGTACTTC.

This clone was seen only a few times. This CDR3 is also generated by other DNA sequences in the sample. The gene calls are TRBV2 and TRBJ1-1; D perhaps matches TRBD1 (6 bases). V lost 4 bases to trimming and J lost 0 bases, with 18 bases between them. The V gene's germline CDR1 is SNHLY and CDR2 FYNNEI. The CDR3 sequence is 17 residues long. This CDR3 is CASSGTRGQTMNTEAFF. The CDR3 nucleotides are TGTGCCAGCAGTGGAACTAGAGGACAGACGATGAACACTGAAGCTTTCTTT.

The chain is built from TRBV6-5 and TRBJ1-2, with 7 nucleotides matching TRBD1. The CDR3 is made up of 15 amino acids. Germline V gene data show CDR1 as MNHEY and CDR2 as SVGAGI. V lost 4 bases, J lost 3 bases, and 8 bases stayed unmatched. The CDR3 region is CASSSPGGADYGYTF. The CDR3 region has the DNA TGTGCCAGCAGTTCCCCAGGGGGAGCGGACTATGGCTACACCTTC.

This clone was recorded only once. The rearrangement links TRBV15 to TRBJ2-2; D gene unclear. Germline V gene lookup returns CDR1 LNHNV and CDR2 YYDKDF (reference sequence). The length of the CDR3 is 16 residues. V shed 0 bases and J shed 7 bases, with 15 bases lying between them. In DNA form, the CDR3 reads TGTGCCACCAGCAGAGATAGTCCCGAGCTTGTCGGGGAGCTGTTTTTT. As protein: CATSRDSPELVGELFF.

In this sample, this clone turned up a few times. This rearrangement joins TRBV5-1 to TRBJ2-7; no definite D call. Germline V lookup: CDR1 SGHRS, CDR2 YFSETQ. The V gene lost 4 bases and the J gene lost 0 bases, with 14 bases spanning the gap. The CDR3 has 15 amino acids. CDR3 nucleotide sequence: TGCGCCAGCAGCCCTATGAGGTCCACCTCCTACGAGCAGTACTTC. It specifies CASSPMRSTSYEQYF.

The rearrangement links TRBV5-1 to TRBJ2-1; 10 bases are a match to TRBD2. This CDR3 spans 17 amino acids. Per the germline V gene, CDR1 is SGHRS and CDR2 is YFSETQ. After removal of 4 bases from V and 0 bases from J, the junction contained 7 bases not matched to a gene. CDR3 loop: CASSPIAGGYSYNEQFF. CDR3 bases: TGCGCCAGCAGCCCTATAGCGGGGGGTTACTCCTACAATGAGCAGTTCTTC.

This clone was recorded only once. This rearrangement joins TRBV10-3 to TRBJ1-2; a weak D match, TRBD1 (5 bases). Trimming cost V 7 bases and J 0 bases, with 15 bases left between them. The CDR3 contains 15 residues. CDR1 and CDR2 (germline): ENHRY, SYGVKD. This CDR3 is CAITEDPTANYGYTF. The CDR3 nucleotides are TGTGCCATCACCGAGGACCCGACAGCTAACTATGGCTACACCTTC.

V is TRBV10-3 and J is TRBJ2-3; D not certain. In germline, CDR1 is ENHRY, CDR2 SYGVKD. This CDR3 contains 14 residues. V lost 0 bases and J 0 bases, leaving 4 bases between the germline ends. CDR3 DNA sequence: TGTGCCATCAGTGAGTCAACTAGCACAGATACGCAGTATTTT. Translating it yields CAISESTSTDTQYF.